The 25 T cell receptor beta chains below all came from one sample that was sequenced in a study of identical twins. TCRdb re-called the 5' RACE reads with MiXCR, one entry per CDR3 protein. The table shows over 550,000 distinct CDR3 sequences, with just over 7% occurring only once. A further study also used this sample, focusing on yellow fever vaccine responses in identical twins.

The material sequenced was PBMCs. The receptors originated from a woman in her late teens or twenties in good health.

V and J are TRBV3-1 and TRBJ2-1; D remains ambiguous. Germline CDR1 is LGHDT and CDR2 is YNNKEL (reference sequence). V was cut by 1 base and J by 8 bases, with 21 bases left in between. CDR3 length: 17 amino acids. This CDR3 is CASSQVISTLGGDEQFF. DNA of the CDR3: TGTGCCAGCAGCCAAGTAATTTCGACCCTGGGTGGGGATGAGCAGTTCTTC.

This clonotype came up a few times. The V and J genes are TRBV9 and TRBJ2-2, with D unresolved. Germline assignment: CDR1 SGDLS and CDR2 YYNGEE. The CDR3 is made up of 13 amino acids. V lost 5 bases, J lost 2 bases, and 7 bases lay in between. CDR3 DNA: TGTGCCAGCAGAGCCCACAACACCGGGGAGCTGTTTTTT. As protein: CASRAHNTGELFF.

The chain employs TRBV5-1 and TRBJ1-2; 8 nucleotides agree with TRBD1. CDR1 and CDR2 (germline): SGHRS, YFSETQ. V dropped 6 bases and J dropped 2; count of bases not matched to a gene: 9. The CDR3 consists of 15 residues. The CDR3: CASTWDAGGNYGYTF. CDR3 sequence (DNA): TGCGCCAGCACCTGGGACGCAGGGGGCAACTATGGCTACACCTTC. Full variable domain (outside the CDR3, taken from reference TRBV5-1 and TRBJ1-2): KAGVTQTPRYLIKTRGQQVTLSCSPISGHRSVSWYQQTPGQGLQFLFEYFSETQRNKGNFPGRFSGRQFSNSRSEMNVSTLELGDSALYLCASTWDAGGNYGYTFGSGTRLTVV.

This chain joins TRBV11-2 and TRBJ2-7, with 9 bases that match TRBD1. V was pared by 2 bases and J by 3 bases, with 14 bases of the junction left unmatched. The germline V gene encodes CDR1 SGHAT and CDR2 FQNNGV. The length of the CDR3 is 18 residues. CDR3 region: CASSLIKGGRDRVYEQYF. DNA of the CDR3: TGTGCCAGCAGCTTAATTAAGGGAGGACGGGACAGGGTCTACGAGCAGTACTTC.

This clonotype was observed a handful of times. V usage is TRBV20-1 and J usage is TRBJ1-1; D is perhaps TRBD1 (6 bases). V was clipped by 6 bases and J by 7 bases, with 15 bases between them. Germline V lookup: CDR1 DFQATT, CDR2 SNEGSKA (reference sequence). The CDR3 totals 12 residues. For the CDR3, the DNA is TGCAGTGCCCAGGGGACTTCCCTTGAAGCTTTCTTT. It yields the protein CSAQGTSLEAFF.

This clonotype was observed at least ten times. This chain uses TRBV29-1 with TRBJ1-1; tentatively, D is TRBD1 (5 bases). This CDR3 is built from 14 residues. Trimming pared 2 bases from V and 1 base from J, leaving 11 bases between. Germline CDR1 reads SQVTM; CDR2 reads ANQGSEA. The CDR3 region is CSVEKTASNTEAFF. CDR3 coding DNA: TGCAGCGTTGAAAAGACAGCTTCGAACACTGAAGCTTTCTTT.

This clonotype was recorded at least ten times. The gene calls are TRBV2 and TRBJ2-7; 8 bases align to TRBD2. The V segment lost 5 bases and the J segment 3 bases; nucleotides outside the gene matches: 9. The length of the CDR3 is 15 residues. CDR1 SNHLY and CDR2 FYNNEI come from the germline V gene. CDR3 sequence reads: CASSTEAGASYEQYF. The DNA of the CDR3 is TGTGCCAGCAGTACAGAAGCGGGGGCGAGCTACGAGCAGTACTTC.

This clonotype was seen just once. V gene TRBV11-2 combines with J gene TRBJ2-3, with 8 bases aligning to TRBD2. With 1 base clipped from V and 7 bases from J, the junction kept 4 bases outside the gene matches. CDR1 is SGHAT and CDR2 is FQNNGV in the germline V gene. This CDR3 region has 14 residues. The CDR3 DNA is TGTGCCAGCAGCTTAGGGACTAGCACGAATACGCAGTATTTT. Protein product: CASSLGTSTNTQYF.

The CDR3 spells CSADGGEGRADEQFF. The CDR3, as DNA: TGCAGTGCCGACGGGGGGGAGGGACGGGCAGATGAGCAGTTCTTC. The V and J genes are TRBV20-1 and TRBJ2-1; 8 bases line up with TRBD2. Per the germline V gene, CDR1 is DFQATT and CDR2 is SNEGSKA (reference sequence). The ends lost 6 bases at V and 8 bases at J; junction bases unmatched: 15. CDR3 size: 15 residues.

This clonotype has at least ten counts. The chain carries TRBV12-3 or TRBV12-4 and TRBJ1-4; maybe TRBD1 (5 bases). Between the trimmed V and J ends, which lost 6 bases and 5 bases, there was a span of 10 bases. This CDR3 contains 13 residues. DNA for the CDR3: TGTGCCAGCAGCTGGGGGGGAAATGAAAAACTGTTTTTT. It yields the protein CASSWGGNEKLFF.

The table lists this clonotype with many counts. V usage is TRBV5-8 and J usage is TRBJ2-1; D remains ambiguous. Germline CDR1 and CDR2: SGHTS and YDEGEE. Trimming shortened V by 0 bases and J by 7 bases, and 17 bases separated the two germline ends. The CDR3 loop spans 16 amino acids. This CDR3 is CASSLVSTHVGNEQFF. In DNA, the CDR3 is TGTGCCAGCAGCTTGGTGTCCACCCACGTAGGGAATGAGCAGTTCTTC.

For the CDR3, the DNA is TGTGCCAGCAGCTTAGAGGCCAGGGCCTCCTACAATGAGCAGTTCTTC. This sequence encodes CASSLEARASYNEQFF. The rearrangement joins TRBV7-6 to TRBJ2-1, with a possible D match to TRBD1 (5 bases). The ends were cut back, 1 base at V and 0 bases at J, with 10 bases in the middle. The CDR3 covers 16 residues. Germline assignment: CDR1 SGHVS and CDR2 FNYEAQ.

This clonotype turned up a few times. The chain uses TRBV12-3 or TRBV12-4 and TRBJ2-5; TRBD2 agrees at 14 bases. This CDR3 spans 15 amino acids. V was clipped by 4 bases and J by 5 bases; unmatched bases: 3. The CDR3 DNA sequence: TGTGCCAGCAGTTCCCGGACTAGCGGGAGGGAGACCCAGTACTTC. This codes for CASSSRTSGRETQYF.

This clonotype occurred many times. CDR3 protein: CASSYAGQKETQYF. The CDR3 DNA follows: TGTGCCAGCAGTTACGCGGGACAGAAAGAGACCCAGTACTTC. The chain recombines TRBV5-6 with TRBJ2-5; possibly TRBD1 for D (7 bases). V lost 5 bases, J lost 3 bases, and 14 bases lay in between. Germline CDR1 and CDR2: SGHDT and YYEEEE. The CDR3 has 14 amino acids. The complete variable domain, with remaining parts taken from reference TRBV5-6 and TRBJ2-5, reads DAGVTQSPTHLIKTRGQQVTLRCSPKSGHDTVSWYQQALGQGPQFIFQYYEEEERQRGNFPDRFSGHQFPNYSSELNVNALLLGDSALYLCASSYAGQKETQYFGPGTRLLVL.

This clonotype was found a few times. V usage is TRBV5-5 and J usage is TRBJ1-1, with unresolved D. Trimming shortened V by 3 bases and J by 1 base, and 19 bases separated the two germline ends. The CDR3 spans 17 residues. The germline CDR1 and CDR2 sequences are SGHKS and YYEKEE (reference sequence). The CDR3 sequence: CASSSRSAAGGNTEAFF. The DNA of the CDR3 is TGTGCCAGCAGCTCCCGTTCGGCGGCAGGTGGGAACACTGAAGCTTTCTTT.

This clonotype showed up just a few times. The chain uses TRBV6-1 and TRBJ2-3; 7 bases fit TRBD1. V gave up 4 bases and J gave up 2 bases; unmatched junction bases: 6. CDR3 length equals 15 residues. The V gene's germline CDR1 is MNHNS and CDR2 SASEGT. The CDR3 sequence is CASSAGTAYTDTQYF. The CDR3 region has the DNA TGTGCCAGCAGTGCCGGGACAGCTTACACAGATACGCAGTATTTT.

This clonotype was recorded a few times. This chain links TRBV7-6 with TRBJ1-1; D ambiguous. The V end was cut by 1 base, the J end by 0 bases, with 9 bases between. Germline-derived CDR1 and CDR2 are SGHVS and FNYEAQ. The CDR3 extends over 15 amino acids. The CDR3 sequence: CASSLGRAVNTEAFF. The CDR3 coding sequence is TGTGCCAGCAGCTTAGGTCGGGCGGTGAACACTGAAGCTTTCTTT.

The chain combines TRBV20-1 with TRBJ2-7; TRBD1 agrees at 11 bases. V was clipped by 0 bases and J by 1 base; unmatched bases: 5. In germline, CDR1 is DFQATT, CDR2 SNEGSKA (reference sequence). The CDR3 is 16 residues long. CDR3: CSAREGGQGDSYEQYV. In nucleotides, the CDR3 is TGCAGTGCTAGAGAGGGGGGACAGGGGGATTCCTACGAGCAGTACGTC.

The chain links TRBV11-3 to TRBJ1-1; the D is unclear. The germline V gene encodes CDR1 SGHNT and CDR2 YENEEA. Between the trimmed V and J ends, which lost 3 bases and 0 bases, there was a span of 11 bases. The CDR3 has 15 residues. CDR3 loop: CASSFLGQMNTEAFF. The CDR3 nucleotides read TGTGCCAGCAGCTTTCTTGGGCAAATGAACACTGAAGCTTTCTTT. Full variable domain (missing parts from reference TRBV11-3 and TRBJ1-1): EAGVVQSPRYKIIEKKQPVAFWCNPISGHNTLYWYLQNLGQGPELLIRYENEEAVDDSQLPKDRFSAERLKGVDSTLKIQPAELGDSAVYLCASSFLGQMNTEAFFGQGTRLTVV.

This clonotype has ten or more counts. The CDR3 here is CASRVGTGNQPQHF. DNA for the CDR3: TGCGCCAGCAGAGTGGGGACAGGGAATCAGCCCCAGCATTTT. This sequence joins TRBV5-1 and TRBJ1-5, with 9 bases that match TRBD1. Trimming cost V 5 bases and J 4 bases; bases outside gene matches: 4. Germline V gene sequence: CDR1 SGHRS, CDR2 YFSETQ. CDR3 length: 14 residues.

This rearrangement joins TRBV5-4 to TRBJ2-1; D might be TRBD1 (6 bases). Looked up from germline, CDR1 is SGHNT and CDR2 is YYREEE (reference sequence). CDR3 length equals 14 residues. Trimming shortened V by 4 bases and J by 3 bases, and 11 bases separated the two germline ends. The CDR3 region is CASSPGANYNEQFF. CDR3 nucleotide sequence: TGTGCCAGCAGCCCAGGGGCAAACTACAATGAGCAGTTCTTC.

The gene calls are TRBV28 and TRBJ2-2; D tentatively fits TRBD1 or TRBD2 (5 bases each). The CDR3 is 15 residues long. Germline V CDR1 and CDR2: MDHEN, SYDVKM. V was trimmed by 6 bases and J by 5 bases, leaving 16 bases between them. The CDR3 DNA sequence: TGTGCCAGCAGAACCGGGACCTGGAGAACCGGGGAGCTGTTTTTT. Residues: CASRTGTWRTGELFF.

This clonotype was counted at least ten times. This chain connects TRBV12-3 or TRBV12-4 to TRBJ1-6; the D is unclear. V lost 6 bases, J lost 7 bases, and 13 bases lay in between. The CDR3 has 14 residues. CDR3 loop: CASSLRGDNSPLHF. DNA of the CDR3: TGTGCCAGCAGCCTACGGGGTGACAATTCACCCCTCCACTTT.

The J gene is TRBJ1-1, the V gene TRBV7-9, with D perhaps matching TRBD1 (5 bases). V lost 0 bases and J 5 bases, leaving 19 bases between the germline ends. CDR3 size: 17 residues. Germline CDR1 SEHNR, CDR2 FQNEAQ (reference sequence). CDR3 in DNA: TGTGCCAGCAGCTTAGCCCCGTCCCCGGGGGGAAAAACTGAAGCTTTCTTT. It encodes CASSLAPSPGGKTEAFF.

This clonotype came up many times. V gene TRBV6-2 or TRBV6-3 combines with J gene TRBJ1-2; D gene ambiguous. V lost 4 bases and J lost 0, with 9 bases in between. Germline assignment: CDR1 MNHEY and CDR2 SVGEGT. The CDR3 consists of 14 residues. The CDR3 DNA is TGTGCCAGCAGTTTCGGGTCTGCTAACTATGGCTACACCTTC. It yields the protein CASSFGSANYGYTF.